Presented here are 24 T cell receptor beta chains from one specimen sequenced in a study of Ad26.COV2.S vaccination and SARS-CoV-2 variants. Method: immunoSEQ multiplex PCR; TCRdb's copy keeps in-frame clones and lacks some. Of about 410,000 clones in the sample, around nine tenths are singletons; the top ten hold under 4%. Treatment indicated: some 19 received Ad26.COV2.S at low or high dose, single or two shots; about 5 received placebo; per-sample allocation not given. Day 63 after the first vaccine or placebo injection was the time point for sampling. Source: peripheral blood, taken in a trial of Ad26.COV2.S vaccine versus placebo. All receptors come from a person between 18 and 65 years old who received the Ad26.COV2.S COVID-19 vaccine or a placebo.

The rearrangement links TRBV3-1 (or the pseudogene TRBV3-2) to TRBJ2-7, with 10 bases fitting TRBD1. The CDR3 loop spans 15 amino acids. J was trimmed by 5 bases and V by 4 bases; bases with no gene match: 8. From germline, CDR1 is LGHDT and CDR2 YNNKEL (reference sequence). The CDR3 nucleotides are TGTGCCAGCAGCCTTCGAGACAGGGGGCTTGACGAGCAGTACTTC. It encodes CASSLRDRGLDEQYF.

V gene TRBV3-1 (or the pseudogene TRBV3-2) combines with J gene TRBJ2-7; 9 bases line up with TRBD1. This CDR3 has 15 residues. The germline V gene has CDR1 LGHDT and CDR2 YNNKEL (reference sequence). Trimming took 3 bases from V and 3 from J; bases not matched to a gene: 6. This chain's CDR3 is CASSQRTGAFYEQYF. CDR3 in DNA: TGTGCCAGCAGCCAGAGGACAGGGGCCTTCTACGAGCAGTACTTC.

This clone was observed a single time. The rearrangement joins TRBV10-3 to TRBJ1-3, with a tentative D call TRBD1 (5 bases). Germline-derived CDR1 and CDR2 are ENHRY and SYGVKD. With 0 bases removed from V and 0 bases from J, the gap between germline ends came to 9 bases. The CDR3 loop spans 16 amino acids. Here the CDR3 DNA reads TGTGCCATCAGTGAGTCAGAGGGGAGCTCTGGAAACACCATATATTTT. This encodes CAISESEGSSGNTIYF.

This clone showed up just once. This chain joins TRBV11-2 and TRBJ2-5; a possible D gene is TRBD2 (6 bases). Between the trimmed V and J ends, which lost 4 bases and 4 bases, there was a span of 7 bases. This CDR3 contains 12 residues. The germline CDR1 and CDR2 sequences are SGHAT and FQNNGV. CDR3: CASSWDSETQYF. The CDR3 coding sequence is TGTGCCAGCAGCTGGGACTCAGAGACCCAGTACTTC.

This chain uses TRBV4-2 with TRBJ1-4; the D gene is possibly TRBD1 (5 bases). Trimming removed 3 bases from V and 3 bases from J, with 14 bases in between. This CDR3 comprises 16 residues. Germline CDR1 and CDR2: LGHNA and YNFKEQ. The CDR3 DNA reads TGTGCCAGCAGCCATGGGGCTTACGACGCTAATGAAAAACTGTTTTTT. Translating it yields CASSHGAYDANEKLFF.

The chain joins TRBV7-8 to TRBJ2-1, with 10 bases aligning to TRBD2. From germline, CDR1 is SGHVS and CDR2 FQNEAQ. The CDR3 runs to 15 residues. Germline trimming cut 1 base from V and 6 bases from J; bases unmatched to any gene: 3. CDR3 amino acids: CASSLGSSGGNEQFF. The DNA for the CDR3 is TGTGCCAGCAGCTTAGGGTCTAGCGGGGGCAATGAGCAGTTCTTC.

V and J are TRBV27 and TRBJ2-3; D is undetermined. V lost 5 bases to trimming and J lost 4 bases, with 7 bases between them. Germline V gene lookup returns CDR1 MNHEY and CDR2 SMNVEV (reference sequence). The CDR3 runs to 12 residues. In nucleotides, the CDR3 is TGTGCCAGCAGTCCTGACTCAGATACGCAGTATTTT. Translated, it gives CASSPDSDTQYF.

The chain joins TRBV3-1 (or the pseudogene TRBV3-2) to TRBJ1-2; 12 nucleotides align to TRBD1. This CDR3 comprises 18 residues. Per the germline V gene, CDR1 is LGHDT and CDR2 is YNNKEL (reference sequence). Trimming removed 0 bases from V and 8 bases from J; junction bases left unmatched: 13. The CDR3, as DNA: TGTGCCAGCAGCCAAGATGAAGGGACAGGGGGCGTTTCGAAAGGCTACACCTTC. Translated, it gives CASSQDEGTGGVSKGYTF.

This rearrangement joins TRBV10-1 to TRBJ1-1; possibly TRBD1 for D (5 bases). This CDR3 spans 12 amino acids. From germline, CDR1 is WNHNN and CDR2 SYGVQD (reference sequence). CDR3: CGVRGEGTEAFF. The CDR3 nucleotides read TGCGGGGTGAGGGGCGAGGGGACTGAAGCTTTCTTT.

The rearrangement uses TRBV2 and TRBJ2-7; D gene unclear. V was trimmed by 7 bases and J by 5 bases, leaving 12 bases between them. The CDR3 covers 12 residues. Looked up from germline, CDR1 is SNHLY and CDR2 is FYNNEI. The CDR3, as DNA: TGTGCCAGCACCCAGGTTCGGGACGAGCAGTACTTC. It codes for CASTQVRDEQYF.

V usage is TRBV7-2 and J usage is TRBJ1-2, with D hard to call. Trimming pared 5 bases from V and 0 bases from J, leaving 7 bases between. There are 13 residues in the CDR3. CDR1 is SGHTA, CDR2 FQGNSA, per germline. The DNA for the CDR3 is TGTGCCAGCAGCCCACACTCTAACTATGGCTACACCTTC. This encodes CASSPHSNYGYTF. Based on the CDR3 plus reference TRBV7-2 and TRBJ1-2, the full variable domain is GAGVSQSPSNKVTEKGKDVELRCDPISGHTALYWYRQSLGQGLEFLIYFQGNSAPDKSGLPSDRFSAERTGGSVSTLTIQRTQQEDSAVYLCASSPHSNYGYTFGSGTRLTVV.

J is TRBJ2-3 and V is TRBV27; 7 bases are shared with TRBD1. This CDR3 comprises 15 residues. V dropped 5 bases and J dropped 1; count of bases not matched to a gene: 6. In germline, CDR1 is MNHEY, CDR2 SMNVEV (reference sequence). CDR3 in amino acids: CASSRKDRRTDTQYF. The CDR3 nucleotides are TGTGCCAGCAGTAGAAAGGACAGGCGCACAGATACGCAGTATTTT.

V usage is TRBV5-4 and J usage is TRBJ2-5; TRBD1 matches at 9 bases. Germline V lookup: CDR1 SGHNT, CDR2 YYREEE (reference sequence). The CDR3 sequence is 16 residues long. Trimming at V came to 3 bases and at J to 5 bases, leaving 11 bases not matched to a gene. The CDR3 sequence: CASSSVYGQGMETQYF. CDR3 sequence (DNA): TGTGCCAGCAGCTCGGTCTACGGACAGGGGATGGAGACCCAGTACTTC.

This sequence joins TRBV6-5 and TRBJ2-3; the D is unclear. Germline V CDR1 and CDR2: MNHEY, SVGAGI. V was pared by 2 bases and J by 9 bases, with 21 bases between. The CDR3 length is 16 residues. The CDR3: CASSYVAPRLVGTQYF. CDR3 nucleotide sequence: TGTGCCAGCAGTTACGTAGCACCCAGACTGGTAGGGACGCAGTATTTT.

The chain couples TRBV3-1 (or the pseudogene TRBV3-2) to TRBJ1-4, with 7 bases lining up with TRBD1. From germline, CDR1 is LGHDT and CDR2 YNNKEL (reference sequence). The length of the CDR3 is 15 residues. Trimming took 4 bases from V and 3 from J; bases not matched to a gene: 5. The CDR3 DNA is TGTGCCAGCAGCCGGCGACAGGGAGCTAATGAAAAACTGTTTTTT. Amino acid sequence: CASSRRQGANEKLFF.

The chain has TRBV7-6 and TRBJ2-3; 14 bases match TRBD2. Germline V lookup: CDR1 SGHVS, CDR2 FNYEAQ. The CDR3 has 16 residues. The junction had 6 bases not matched to a gene; V was cut back by 4 bases and J by 6 bases. CDR3 coding DNA: TGTGCCAGCAGCTCACGACTAGCGGGGGGGAGGGATACGCAGTATTTT. This sequence encodes CASSSRLAGGRDTQYF.

This sequence joins TRBV3-1 (or the pseudogene TRBV3-2) and TRBJ1-1, with a weak D call TRBD1 (5 bases). The V gene's germline CDR1 is LGHDT and CDR2 YNNKEL (reference sequence). The germline V and J ends were trimmed by 0 bases and 3 bases, with 11 bases remaining between them. This CDR3 spans 15 amino acids. The CDR3 protein is CASSQDAGTHTEAFF. The CDR3 DNA sequence: TGTGCCAGCAGCCAAGATGCAGGGACTCACACTGAAGCTTTCTTT.

This sequence joins TRBV2 and TRBJ1-4; perhaps TRBD1 as D (5 bases). V gave up 4 bases and J gave up 0 bases, with 12 bases separating them. Per the germline V gene, CDR1 is SNHLY and CDR2 is FYNNEI. The CDR3 has 16 amino acids. The CDR3, as DNA: TGTGCCAGCAGTGGCCGGGACGTAGCAACTAATGAAAAACTGTTTTTT. Residues: CASSGRDVATNEKLFF.

The chain is built from TRBV5-6 and TRBJ1-1, with 8 nucleotides matching TRBD1. After removal of 4 bases from V and 5 bases from J, the junction contained 4 bases not matched to a gene. The CDR3 length is 13 residues. CDR1 is SGHDT and CDR2 is YYEEEE in the germline V gene. This chain's CDR3 is CASSLQGGTEAFF. The DNA for the CDR3 is TGTGCCAGCAGCCTACAGGGGGGAACTGAAGCTTTCTTT.

CDR3 residues: CASSYSERRGGYTF. The CDR3 DNA sequence: TGTGCCAGCAGTTATTCGGAAAGGAGGGGCGGCTACACCTTC. The V call is TRBV6-2 or TRBV6-3, the J call TRBJ1-2; D might be TRBD1 (5 bases). The V end lost 3 bases, the J end lost 8 bases, and 16 bases lay between the germline ends. Germline lookup yields CDR1 MNHEY and CDR2 SVGEGT. The CDR3 consists of 14 residues.

The genes are TRBV4-1 and TRBJ1-3; D remains ambiguous. The V end was cut by 1 base, the J end by 2 bases, with 3 bases between. This CDR3 has 13 residues. Looked up from germline, CDR1 is MGHRA and CDR2 is YSYEKL. In DNA, the CDR3 is TGCGCCAGCAGCCAAGGGGCTGGAAACACCATATATTTT. Translation: CASSQGAGNTIYF.

The chain uses TRBV6-5 and TRBJ2-3, with TRBD2 matching 8 bases. Germline CDR1 MNHEY, CDR2 SVGAGI. The CDR3 is 15 amino acids. Unmatched junction bases numbered 5, after V lost 2 bases and J lost 4 bases. The CDR3 protein is CASSYTGGRADTQYF. Written as DNA, the CDR3 is TGTGCCAGCAGTTACACGGGGGGGCGGGCAGATACGCAGTATTTT.

The chain joins TRBV18 to TRBJ2-1; 8 bases align to TRBD1. The V gene end was trimmed by 6 bases and the J gene end by 9 bases; junction bases not matched to a gene: 7. The CDR3 is 13 amino acids. The germline CDR1 and CDR2 sequences are KGHSH and LQKENI. The CDR3 coding sequence is TGTGCCAGCTCCCCGGACAGGGCTGGTGAGCAGTTCTTC. Its protein product is CASSPDRAGEQFF. The whole variable domain, remainder taken from reference TRBV18 and TRBJ2-1, is NAGVMQNPRHLVRRRGQEARLRCSPMKGHSHVYWYRQLPEEGLKFMVYLQKENIIDESGMPKERFSAEFPKEGPSILRIQQVVRGDSAAYFCASSPDRAGEQFFGPGTRLTVL.

The V and J genes are TRBV4-1 and TRBJ2-7, with D tentatively TRBD1 (6 bases). With 3 bases removed from V and 1 base from J, the gap between germline ends came to 10 bases. From germline, CDR1 is MGHRA and CDR2 YSYEKL. This CDR3 region has 14 residues. The DNA for the CDR3 is TGCGCCAGCAGCCAGGACAGCAATTCCTACGAGCAGTACTTC. Protein sequence: CASSQDSNSYEQYF.